This TCR beta chain was documented in a study of blood T cell repertoires in COVID-19. Germline assignment: CDR1 SGDLS and CDR2 YYNGEE. The CDR3 is made up of 18 amino acids. Trimming stripped 0 bases from V and 10 bases from J, with 26 bases between. The table came from immunoSEQ multiplex PCR; TCRdb's copy has only in-frame clones and leaves some out. The sample records around 190,000 clones, about 88% being singletons. This TCR was recovered from an elderly woman with acute or convalescent COVID-19. This chain links TRBV9 with TRBJ2-1, with D possibly TRBD1 on 5 matching bases. The sequenced sample consisted of peripheral blood. The CDR3, as DNA: TGTGCCAGCAGCGTAGCCGGAAGCTGGGGCGGATCTCAATCGGAGCAGTTCTTC. It specifies CASSVAGSWGGSQSEQFF.